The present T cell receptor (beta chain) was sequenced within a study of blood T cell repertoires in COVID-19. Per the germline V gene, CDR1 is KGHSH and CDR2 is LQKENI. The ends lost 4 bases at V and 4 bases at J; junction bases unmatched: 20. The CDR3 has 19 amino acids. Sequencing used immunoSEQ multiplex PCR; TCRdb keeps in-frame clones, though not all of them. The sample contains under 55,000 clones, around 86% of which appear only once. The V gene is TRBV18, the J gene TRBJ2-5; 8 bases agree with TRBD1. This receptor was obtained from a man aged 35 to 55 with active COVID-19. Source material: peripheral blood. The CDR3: CASSLARDRLFVTGETQYF. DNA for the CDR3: TGTGCCAGCTCACTAGCCCGGGACAGGTTGTTTGTGACGGGAGAGACCCAGTACTTC.